The following is a T cell receptor (beta chain) sequence with its context. The data originate from a study of T cell changes during pregnancy in multiple sclerosis. Sequenced by immunoSEQ multiplex PCR; TCRdb stores in-frame clones only, minus some. The sample lists tens of thousands of clones; more than 90% were seen once. Germline CDR1 reads MGHRA; CDR2 reads YSYEKL. Trimming cost V 3 bases and J 7 bases; bases outside gene matches: 5. This CDR3 has 15 amino acids. This specimen was peripheral blood, taken in the third trimester of pregnancy. The chain is built from TRBV4-1 and TRBJ2-1; 11 bases align to TRBD2. The clonotype originates from a female donor with multiple sclerosis, enrolled in a pregnancy study. The CDR3 is CASSQTSGEINEQFF. The CDR3 DNA is TGCGCCAGCAGCCAGACTAGCGGGGAGATTAATGAGCAGTTCTTC.